This T cell receptor (beta chain) is from a study of blood T cell repertoires in COVID-19. Study-wide background: From T cells, B-cell-depleted T cells, or PBMCs came the material, which was cDNA or gDNA.

CDR1 and CDR2 from the germline V gene are SGHRS and YFSETQ. The CDR3 contains 14 residues. V trimming: 5 bases; J trimming: 8 bases; junction bases outside the gene matches: 12. The table lists this clone with a few counts. Original analysis: Estimated nucleated cell counts came from reference gene primer amplification. Generated by immunoSEQ multiplex PCR, the TCRdb table keeps only in-frame clones and is missing some. V and J calls and clone size are those listed in that table; D and trimming were worked out from the DNA. The sample consists of roughly 300,000 clones, about 85% of them appearing once.

This TCR was recovered from a human donor in a cohort sampled during active COVID-19. Sequenced sample: peripheral blood. The gene calls are TRBV5-1 and TRBJ1-2; 7 bases map to TRBD1. This CDR3 reads CASRGLTGPEGYTF. In nucleotides, the CDR3 is TGCGCCAGCAGGGGGCTGACAGGGCCCGAGGGCTACACCTTC.